This is a list of T cell receptor beta chains from one sample in a study of T-cell memory formation after mild COVID-19. Via MiXCR, TCRdb re-called the 5' RACE reads, giving one row per CDR3 protein. The data show just over 200,000 distinct CDR3 sequences, with more than 8% seen just once and 3.5% held by the top ten. The source material was PBMCs or a T cell subset sorted from them (not recorded which). The receptors come from a young man who had mild COVID-19 (a few samples of this study predate the infection). Cell type and time point are not known. Each CDR3 is given with its conserved first and last residue. The D gene is left open where the match is weak. Expanded clones get a size class; other rows say once, few or many, or leave the size out.

cdr3_length: 13
clone_size: many
j_call: TRBJ2-2
v_call: TRBV20-1
d_call: .
cdr3_nt: TGCAGTGCCAGCCAGGGATACACCGGGGAGCTGTTTTTT
cdr3_aa: CSASQGYTGELFF

cdr3_length: 14
clone_size: .
j_call: TRBJ2-7
v_call: TRBV30
d_call: .
cdr3_nt: TGTGCCTGGAGTGTGGGGGGCCCCTCGGAAGAGCAGTACTTC
cdr3_aa: CAWSVGGPSEEQYF

cdr3_length: 18
clone_size: .
j_call: TRBJ2-1
v_call: TRBV4-3
d_call: TRBD2
cdr3_nt: TGCGCCAGCAGCCAAGAGTTAAGACTAGCGGGAGAGTTCAGTGAGCAGTTCTTC
cdr3_aa: CASSQELRLAGEFSEQFF

cdr3_length: 16
clone_size: .
j_call: TRBJ1-2
v_call: TRBV12-3/TRBV12-4
d_call: TRBD1
cdr3_nt: TGTGCCAGCAGTTTAGGGGGAGGACAGGGGGACTATGGCTACACCTTC
cdr3_aa: CASSLGGGQGDYGYTF

cdr3_length: 14
clone_size: .
j_call: TRBJ1-2
v_call: TRBV10-3
d_call: TRBD1
cdr3_nt: TGTGCCATCAGTGAGTGGGACAGAGGGTATGGCTACACCTTC
cdr3_aa: CAISEWDRGYGYTF

cdr3_length: 16
clone_size: few
j_call: TRBJ1-3
v_call: TRBV7-2
d_call: .
cdr3_nt: TGTGCCAGCAGCTTAGAGAGGGCCGGACTTGGAAACACCATATATTTT
cdr3_aa: CASSLERAGLGNTIYF

cdr3_length: 16
clone_size: many
j_call: TRBJ1-1
v_call: TRBV7-6
d_call: .
cdr3_nt: TGTGCCAGCAGCTTAACCCCCCGGGCGGGCAACACTGAAGCTTTCTTT
cdr3_aa: CASSLTPRAGNTEAFF

cdr3_length: 14
clone_size: many
j_call: TRBJ2-3
v_call: TRBV12-3/TRBV12-4
d_call: TRBD2
cdr3_nt: TGTGCCAGCAGTCAGGGCGGGGGGGCGGATACGCAGTATTTT
cdr3_aa: CASSQGGGADTQYF

cdr3_length: 13
clone_size: few
j_call: TRBJ2-5
v_call: TRBV9
d_call: .
cdr3_nt: TGTGCCAGCAGCGTAGACGGCTGGGAGACCCAGTACTTC
cdr3_aa: CASSVDGWETQYF

cdr3_length: 15
clone_size: few
j_call: TRBJ1-1
v_call: TRBV6-2/TRBV6-3
d_call: .
cdr3_nt: TGTGCCAGCAGAAGAGAAGTGGCGAGGAACACTGAAGCTTTCTTT
cdr3_aa: CASRREVARNTEAFF

cdr3_length: 15
clone_size: .
j_call: TRBJ2-1
v_call: TRBV7-2
d_call: TRBD2
cdr3_nt: TGTGCCAGCAGCTTAGGGCGGGGGGGCCTCGATGAGCAGTTCTTC
cdr3_aa: CASSLGRGGLDEQFF

cdr3_length: 15
clone_size: once
j_call: TRBJ1-1
v_call: TRBV7-2
d_call: .
cdr3_nt: TGTGCCAGCAGTTCCGCTTCGACAGGAAACACTGAAGCTTTCTTT
cdr3_aa: CASSSASTGNTEAFF

cdr3_length: 14
clone_size: few
j_call: TRBJ1-2
v_call: TRBV27
d_call: .
cdr3_nt: TGTGCCAGCAGTTGGATGGGCGGACCCTATGGCTACACCTTC
cdr3_aa: CASSWMGGPYGYTF

cdr3_length: 16
clone_size: .
j_call: TRBJ2-3
v_call: TRBV7-2
d_call: TRBD2
cdr3_nt: TGTGCCAGCAGCTTGTCTAGCGGGGTCCTGGCAGATACGCAGTATTTT
cdr3_aa: CASSLSSGVLADTQYF

cdr3_length: 13
clone_size: .
j_call: TRBJ2-3
v_call: TRBV29-1
d_call: .
cdr3_nt: TGCAGCGTTGGCTCGGGGGCCGATACCACGCAGTATTTT
cdr3_aa: CSVGSGADTTQYF

cdr3_length: 16
clone_size: .
j_call: TRBJ2-6
v_call: TRBV9
d_call: .
cdr3_nt: TGTGCCAGCAGCGTAGTGGGGGGCTCTGGGGCCAACGTCCTGACTTTC
cdr3_aa: CASSVVGGSGANVLTF

cdr3_length: 13
clone_size: .
j_call: TRBJ1-2
v_call: TRBV12-3/TRBV12-4
d_call: TRBD1
cdr3_nt: TGTGCCAGCAGACTAACGGGACAGGGACCCTACACCTTC
cdr3_aa: CASRLTGQGPYTF

cdr3_length: 15
clone_size: .
j_call: TRBJ2-5
v_call: TRBV24-1
d_call: .
cdr3_nt: TGTGCCACCAGTGATTTAGGGGGGGCTAAGGAGACCCAGTACTTC
cdr3_aa: CATSDLGGAKETQYF

cdr3_length: 14
clone_size: many
j_call: TRBJ2-5
v_call: TRBV4-2
d_call: TRBD1
cdr3_nt: TGTGCCAGCAGCTCTCGGACAGGGGGGGAGACCCAGTACTTC
cdr3_aa: CASSSRTGGETQYF

cdr3_length: 14
clone_size: few
j_call: TRBJ1-1
v_call: TRBV5-1
d_call: .
cdr3_nt: TGCGCCAGCAGCTTGATACGGGGGTCCACTGAAGCTTTCTTT
cdr3_aa: CASSLIRGSTEAFF

cdr3_length: 15
clone_size: .
j_call: TRBJ2-1
v_call: TRBV9
d_call: .
cdr3_nt: TGTGCCAGCAGCCCCCGCGGGGCCCCCCTCAATGAGCAGTTCTTC
cdr3_aa: CASSPRGAPLNEQFF

cdr3_length: 15
clone_size: .
j_call: TRBJ1-4
v_call: TRBV5-6
d_call: .
cdr3_nt: TGTGCCAGCTGCTCCCCGGGACGAGGTAATGAAAAACTGTTTTTT
cdr3_aa: CASCSPGRGNEKLFF

cdr3_length: 12
clone_size: many
j_call: TRBJ2-3
v_call: TRBV7-2
d_call: .
cdr3_nt: TGTGCCAGCAGGGCGCAATCAGATACGCAGTATTTT
cdr3_aa: CASRAQSDTQYF

cdr3_length: 15
clone_size: few
j_call: TRBJ2-3
v_call: TRBV12-5
d_call: .
cdr3_nt: TGTGCTAGTGGGCCTACGCAGGGATCCACAGATACGCAGTATTTT
cdr3_aa: CASGPTQGSTDTQYF

cdr3_length: 13
clone_size: .
j_call: TRBJ2-7
v_call: TRBV7-8
d_call: .
cdr3_nt: TGTGCCAGCAGCACGAGGGTTTCCTACGAGCAGTACTTC
cdr3_aa: CASSTRVSYEQYF

cdr3_length: 14
clone_size: few
j_call: TRBJ1-1
v_call: TRBV3-1
d_call: .
cdr3_nt: TGTGCCAGCAGCCTCTTCAAGGTGGGAGAGAAAGCTTTCTTT
cdr3_aa: CASSLFKVGEKAFF

cdr3_length: 13
clone_size: once
j_call: TRBJ2-2
v_call: TRBV19
d_call: .
cdr3_nt: TGTGCCACCCGAGGACCGTCGAGCGGGGAGCTGTTTTTT
cdr3_aa: CATRGPSSGELFF

cdr3_length: 17
clone_size: few
j_call: TRBJ2-1
v_call: TRBV12-3/TRBV12-4
d_call: .
cdr3_nt: TGTGCCAGCAGTTACCCGCCGGGCAGGGGTTCCTACAATGAGCAGTTCTTC
cdr3_aa: CASSYPPGRGSYNEQFF

cdr3_length: 14
clone_size: many
j_call: TRBJ2-1
v_call: TRBV11-2
d_call: .
cdr3_nt: TGTGCCAGCAGCTCGATGAGCGCCTACAATGAGCAGTTCTTC
cdr3_aa: CASSSMSAYNEQFF

cdr3_length: 15
clone_size: .
j_call: TRBJ2-1
v_call: TRBV5-1
d_call: TRBD2
cdr3_nt: TGCGCCAGCAGCTCTCCGGCGGGGGGTTACAATGAGCAGTTCTTC
cdr3_aa: CASSSPAGGYNEQFF

cdr3_length: 16
clone_size: .
j_call: TRBJ2-5
v_call: TRBV27
d_call: .
cdr3_nt: TGTGCCAGCAGTGCCCAGCATGCGTGGGGGCTTGAGACCCAGTACTTC
cdr3_aa: CASSAQHAWGLETQYF